This T cell receptor (beta chain) was obtained from a study of blood T cells in healthy people across ages (dated by TCRdb to about 2015). Study-level background: In model experiments, roughly one uniquely barcoded TCR beta cDNA molecule per two T cells was captured by template switching. The study measured age-related changes in TCR beta repertoire diversity using deep sequencing normalized with unique cDNA molecular identifiers. Donors were grouped into four age groups: young (average approximately 16 years), middle-aged (roughly 37), aged (around 62) and long-lived (about 82). To avoid experimental bias, donors of different ages were randomly spread across the sequencing lanes. The study analyzed two additional independent replicas of 1 million unique cDNA reads from the same blood draw for two donors, one aged 18 to 29 and one aged 80 or older.

Library construction relied on 5' RACE. The listed sequencing device is Illumina HiSeq 2500. A second about 7 to 11 cycle PCR used a sample-barcoded 5' primer and a J-beta primer mix. A template-switch 5' adaptor carrying 12 random nucleotides introduced a unique molecular identifier onto each TCR beta cDNA molecule. Each sample yielded at least 3 million CDR3-containing paired-end reads. First-strand cDNA synthesis was performed from all RNA using the Mint cDNA synthesis kit, with priming by a TRBC-specific oligonucleotide. Following uracil-DNA glycosylase treatment, all cDNA underwent a first 18-cycle PCR with the universal primers M1SS and BC2_uni_R. The authors processed their data as follows. Normalization of each sample was performed by random selection of 1 million high-quality reads, each carrying a distinct molecular identifier. Reads with shared molecular identifiers were discarded instead of being binned into consensus sequences. MiTCR, run with a Q25 quality threshold and the strictest error-elimination algorithm, handled CDR3 identification, clonotype clustering and error correction. A nonparametric unseen species model using Euler transformation provided a lower-bound estimate of total TCR beta diversity. The public reads were run again by TCRdb, first through fastp at Q25 and then through MiXCR, and only productive beta chains were kept. Entries that share a CDR3 protein sequence are merged under the most common genes and DNA. The V and J calls were determined by TCRdb, not by the authors. Present in this sample are about 1.4 million distinct CDR3 sequences, around 59% of which were seen just once. Approximately 7% of the sample is in the top ten clones.

What the authors observed across the whole study: The CMV infection status of donors was not known, potentially confounding age-related changes in expanded clonotypes. Since profiling was done on bulk unsorted PBMCs, naive and antigen-experienced compartments could not be conclusively compared. Observed TCR beta diversity correlated strongly with the percentage of naive T cells measured by flow cytometry. Compared with the aged group, the long-lived group had more naive CD4+ T cells, fewer expanded clones and increased TCR diversity, a pattern suggesting age selection. Estimates of total diversity based on one million sequenced T cells were considered lower bounds and underestimates. As age increased, observed TCR beta diversity per million T cells dropped in a roughly linear way, and a significant reduction was already evident by age roughly 40.

Sequences SEHNR (CDR1) and FQNEAQ (CDR2) are obtained from the germline V gene (reference sequence). Its CDR3 holds 16 amino acids, cysteine through phenylalanine. Only the CDR3 DNA is retained, 48 bases long and in frame from the first base. Germline trimming: 3 bases from V, 5 bases from J; junction bases outside gene matches: 8. Systemically healthy Caucasian individuals from Russia, over 30 in total and aged roughly 6 to 100 years, were included as donors. Around 10 milliliters of peripheral blood were collected from each donor into EDTA-treated Vacutainer tubes. Ficoll-Paque density-gradient centrifugation was used to isolate PBMCs, with at least 6.5 million per sample. Total RNA was extracted from PBMCs with Trizol reagent, with at least 5 micrograms obtained per sample. Naive CD45RAhigh/CD27high T cell percentages were measured by flow cytometry on a PBMC aliquot from every donor. To note about this clonotype: This receptor's antigen is unknown. Base qualities were left out, and no much larger clone turns up one base away.

The chain couples TRBV7-9 to TRBJ2-1, with 9 bases in between that match TRBD2. The sample comprised blood. The receptor's source is a man aged 18 to 30 in good health. The sequence in DNA is TGTGCCAGCAGCTTCCCAGCGGGGGGCTACGACAATGAGCAGTTCTTC. Its protein is CASSFPAGGYDNEQFF.